This T cell receptor (beta chain) derives from a study of T cell changes during pregnancy in multiple sclerosis. Assay: immunoSEQ multiplex PCR; the TCRdb copy retains only in-frame clones and omits some. The repertoire holds 30,000 or so clones, roughly 87% seen once, with roughly 9% in the top ten. Germline CDR1 reads LNHDA; CDR2 reads SQIVND (reference sequence). The CDR3 is 15 amino acids. J lost 3 bases, V lost 6 bases, and 10 bases had no gene match. The genes are TRBV19 and TRBJ2-7; 8 bases agree with TRBD2. The source material was CD8+ T cells from peripheral blood mononuclear cells, sampled in the first trimester of pregnancy. This TCR was sampled from a female donor with multiple sclerosis, enrolled in a pregnancy study. Here the CDR3 DNA reads TGTGCCAGTAGGATGGGGGCTAGCGGGTACTACGAGCAGTACTTC. This gives the protein CASRMGASGYYEQYF.